This T cell receptor (beta chain) was retrieved from a study of OX40 agonist ivuxolimab in advanced cancers. Overall study: The patients got ivuxolimab, which is an agonistic anti-OX40 (CD134) antibody. Ivuxolimab doses were 0.01, 0.1, 0.3, 1.5, 3 or 10 mg/kg every 2 weeks.

V lost 3 bases and J lost 3, with 12 bases in between. CDR3 length: 14 residues. Points on this clone: Its specificity is unknown.

Study results and limitations: Expanded clones belonging to CD8+ T cells outnumbered, on average, those of CD4+. Antigen targets of the expanded peripheral T cells went undetermined.

Profiled with immunoSEQ multiplex PCR; TCRdb holds only in-frame clones, not every one. The data contain about 54,000 clones, 70% to 90% of them singletons. Specimen: CD4+ or CD8+ T cells sorted from blood, collected in a trial of the OX40 agonist ivuxolimab. This TCR was recovered from an adult with an advanced solid tumor such as melanoma, head and neck, liver or kidney cancer. The rearrangement uses TRBV23-1 and TRBJ2-7; D possibly matches TRBD1 or TRBD2 (5 bases each). TRBV23-1 is marked as an open reading frame, function uncertain. CDR3 sequence: CASSHHRDGYEQYF. CDR3 nucleotides: TGCGCCAGCAGTCATCACCGGGACGGCTACGAGCAGTACTTC.